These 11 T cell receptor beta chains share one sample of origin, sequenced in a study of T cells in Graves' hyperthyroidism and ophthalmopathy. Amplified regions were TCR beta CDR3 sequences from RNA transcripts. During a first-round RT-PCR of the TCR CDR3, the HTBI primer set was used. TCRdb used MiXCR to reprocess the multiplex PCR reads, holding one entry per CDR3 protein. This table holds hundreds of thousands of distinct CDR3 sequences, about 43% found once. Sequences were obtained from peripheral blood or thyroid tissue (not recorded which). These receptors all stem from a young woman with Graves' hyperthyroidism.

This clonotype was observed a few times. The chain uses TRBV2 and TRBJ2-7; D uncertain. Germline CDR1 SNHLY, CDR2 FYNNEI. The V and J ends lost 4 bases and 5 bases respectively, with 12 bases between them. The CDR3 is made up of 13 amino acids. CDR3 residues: CASSGTVSNEQYF. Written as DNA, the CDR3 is TGTGCCAGCAGTGGGACGGTTTCCAACGAGCAGTACTTC. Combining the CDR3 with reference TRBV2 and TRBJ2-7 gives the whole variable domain EPEVTQTPSHQVTQMGQEVILRCVPISNHLYFYWYRQILGQKVEFLVSFYNNEISEKSEIFDDQFSVERPDGSNFTLKIRSTKLEDSAMYFCASSGTVSNEQYFGPGTRLTVT.

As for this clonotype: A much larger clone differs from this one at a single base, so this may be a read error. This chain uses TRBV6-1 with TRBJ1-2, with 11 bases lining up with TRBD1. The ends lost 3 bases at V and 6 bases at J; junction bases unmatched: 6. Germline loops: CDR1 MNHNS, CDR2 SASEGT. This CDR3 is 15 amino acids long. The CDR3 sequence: CASSETGQGANGYTF. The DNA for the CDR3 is TGTGCCAGCAGTGAGACCGGACAGGGGGCTAATGGCTACACCTTC.

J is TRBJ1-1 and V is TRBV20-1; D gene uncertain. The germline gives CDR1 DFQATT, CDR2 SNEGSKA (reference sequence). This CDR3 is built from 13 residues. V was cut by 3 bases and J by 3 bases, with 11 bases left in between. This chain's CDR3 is CSARTELYTEAFF. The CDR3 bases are TGCAGTGCTAGGACCGAATTATACACTGAAGCTTTCTTT.

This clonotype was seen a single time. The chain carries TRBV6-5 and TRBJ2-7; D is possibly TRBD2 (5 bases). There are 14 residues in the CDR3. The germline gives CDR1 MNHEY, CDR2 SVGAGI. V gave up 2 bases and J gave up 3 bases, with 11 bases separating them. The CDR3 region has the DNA TGTGCCAGCAGTTACATGGGAGACGGCTACGAGCAGTACTTC. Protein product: CASSYMGDGYEQYF.

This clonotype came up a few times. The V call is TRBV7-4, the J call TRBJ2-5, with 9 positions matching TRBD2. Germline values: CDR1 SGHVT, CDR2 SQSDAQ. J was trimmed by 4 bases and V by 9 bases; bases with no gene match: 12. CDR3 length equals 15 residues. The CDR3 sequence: CASSGGLATAETQYF. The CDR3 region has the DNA TGTGCCAGTAGTGGAGGACTAGCGACCGCAGAGACCCAGTACTTC.

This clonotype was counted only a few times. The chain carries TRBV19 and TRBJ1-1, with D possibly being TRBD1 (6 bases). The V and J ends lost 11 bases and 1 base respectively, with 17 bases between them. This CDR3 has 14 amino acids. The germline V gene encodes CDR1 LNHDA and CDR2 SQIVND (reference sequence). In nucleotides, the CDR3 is TGTGCCGGATTTAGTTTAGGGGGGAACACTGAAGCTTTCTTT. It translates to CAGFSLGGNTEAFF.

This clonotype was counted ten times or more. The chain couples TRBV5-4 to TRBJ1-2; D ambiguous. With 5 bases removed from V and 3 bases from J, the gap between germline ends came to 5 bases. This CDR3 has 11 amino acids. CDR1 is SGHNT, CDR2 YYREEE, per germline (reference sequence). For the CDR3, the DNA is TGTGCCAGCAGGGCTGACTATGGCTACACCTTC. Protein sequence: CASRADYGYTF.

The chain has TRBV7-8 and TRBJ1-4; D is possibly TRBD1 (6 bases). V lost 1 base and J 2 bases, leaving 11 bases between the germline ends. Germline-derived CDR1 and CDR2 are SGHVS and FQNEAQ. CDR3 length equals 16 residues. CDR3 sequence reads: CASSLGHRDTNEKLFF. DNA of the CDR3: TGTGCCAGCAGCTTAGGTCACAGGGATACTAATGAAAAACTGTTTTTT.

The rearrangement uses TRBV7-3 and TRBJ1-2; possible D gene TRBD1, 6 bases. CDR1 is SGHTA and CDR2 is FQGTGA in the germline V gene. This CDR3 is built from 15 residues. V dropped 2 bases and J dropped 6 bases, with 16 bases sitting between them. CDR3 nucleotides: TGTGCCAGCAGCTTACGGGGGGCTCAGGTGCATGGCTACACCTTC. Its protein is CASSLRGAQVHGYTF.

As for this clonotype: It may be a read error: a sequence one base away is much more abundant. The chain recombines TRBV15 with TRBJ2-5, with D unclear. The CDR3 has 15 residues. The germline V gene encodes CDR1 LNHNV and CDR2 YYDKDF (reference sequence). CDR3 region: CATSRVMGTQGTQYF. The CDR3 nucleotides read TGTGCCACCAGCAGAGTGATGGGAACTCAAGGGACCCAGTACTTC.

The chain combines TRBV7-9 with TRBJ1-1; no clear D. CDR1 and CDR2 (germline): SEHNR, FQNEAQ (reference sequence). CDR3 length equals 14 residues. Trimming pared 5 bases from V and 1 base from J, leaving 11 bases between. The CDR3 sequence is CASSQQGWNTEAFF. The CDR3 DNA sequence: TGTGCCAGCAGCCAACAAGGATGGAACACTGAAGCTTTCTTT.